The 9 T cell receptor beta chains presented below share a single source sample, sequenced in a study of neoadjuvant anti-PD-1 for oral cavity cancer. The time point is: after neoadjuvant nivolumab, at surgical resection. Profiled with immunoSEQ multiplex PCR; TCRdb holds only in-frame clones, not every one. This table has 6,500 to 10,000 clones, 70% appearing once. The sample was PBMCs, taken after nivolumab (anti-PD-1) treatment. Receptor source: a person between 35 and 79 years old with oral cavity squamous cell carcinoma.

The rearrangement joins TRBV19 to TRBJ1-2, with 7 positions matching TRBD1. The J segment lost 2 bases and the V segment lost 6 bases, leaving 6 bases of the junction unmatched. Germline V gives CDR1 LNHDA, CDR2 SQIVND (reference sequence). This CDR3 has 14 amino acids. This chain's CDR3 is CASRLQQGNYGYTF. Written as DNA, the CDR3 is TGTGCCAGTAGGCTACAACAGGGGAACTATGGCTACACCTTC.

The chain recombines TRBV5-5 with TRBJ2-7; possible D gene TRBD1, 6 bases. Trimming removed 1 base from V and 3 bases from J, with 11 bases in between. The CDR3 extends over 14 amino acids. CDR1 is SGHKS and CDR2 is YYEKEE in the germline V gene (reference sequence). The CDR3 DNA follows: TGTGCCAGCAGCTTGAACAGGGACCGCTACGAGCAGTACTTC. Amino acid sequence: CASSLNRDRYEQYF.

The chain employs TRBV6-5 and TRBJ1-1; possibly TRBD1 for D (5 bases). CDR1 and CDR2 from the germline V gene are MNHEY and SVGAGI. The CDR3 covers 13 residues. Trimming took off 6 bases at V and 1 base at J, with 9 bases between the two ends. Written as DNA, the CDR3 is TGTGCCAGCAGCCGGGACGGGAACACTGAAGCTTTCTTT. Protein product: CASSRDGNTEAFF.

The chain recombines TRBV6-5 with TRBJ1-6; possible D gene TRBD1, 6 bases. The germline V and J ends were trimmed by 4 bases and 10 bases, with 14 bases remaining between them. CDR1 is MNHEY, CDR2 SVGAGI, per germline. CDR3 size: 14 residues. As DNA, the CDR3 is TGTGCCAGCAGTTCCAGACGGGGGGGCTCACCCCTCCACTTT. It yields the protein CASSSRRGGSPLHF.

The rearrangement uses TRBV7-6 and TRBJ2-3; TRBD2 might be the D (6 bases). Germline lookup yields CDR1 SGHVS and CDR2 FNYEAQ. The CDR3 totals 19 residues. The V gene lost 1 base and the J gene lost 2 bases, with 22 bases spanning the gap. Written as DNA, the CDR3 is TGTGCCAGCAGCTTAGTCGCGTTTAGCGGCAACACGGACACAGATACGCAGTATTTT. As protein: CASSLVAFSGNTDTDTQYF.

This clone was seen a few times. This chain joins TRBV27 and TRBJ1-2; weak D call: TRBD1 (6 bases). V lost 6 bases and J 8 bases, leaving 16 bases between the germline ends. The CDR3 extends over 13 amino acids. Germline CDR1 MNHEY, CDR2 SMNVEV (reference sequence). CDR3 residues: CASSQGQGNGYTF. DNA for the CDR3: TGTGCCAGCAGCCAGGGGCAGGGGAACGGCTACACCTTC.

The J gene is TRBJ2-7, the V gene TRBV5-8, with TRBD2 as a possible D gene (7 bases). This CDR3 has 16 residues. Germline-derived CDR1 and CDR2 are SGHTS and YDEGEE. V lost 7 bases to trimming and J lost 2 bases, with 22 bases between them. CDR3 bases: TGTGCCAGCTTAACCCTAGGGGGGGCGATTGCCTACGAGCAGTACTTC. It codes for CASLTLGGAIAYEQYF. Looking up the rest from reference TRBV5-8 and TRBJ2-7 gives the full variable domain: EAGVTQSPTHLIKTRGQQATLRCSPISGHTSVYWYQQALGLGLQFLLWYDEGEERNRGNFPPRFSGRQFPNYSSELNVNALELEDSALYLCASLTLGGAIAYEQYFGPGTRLTVT.

V usage is TRBV27 and J usage is TRBJ2-5; D is tentatively TRBD1 or TRBD2 (6 bases each). The germline gives CDR1 MNHEY, CDR2 SMNVEV (reference sequence). V dropped 0 bases and J dropped 7 bases, with 12 bases sitting between them. CDR3 length: 14 amino acids. The CDR3 DNA sequence: TGTGCCAGCAGTTTATCGGGGGGCCCCGGGACCCAGTACTTC. Translated: CASSLSGGPGTQYF.

The rearrangement uses TRBV27 and TRBJ2-5; D is undetermined. CDR3 length equals 13 residues. V lost 5 bases and J 0 bases, leaving 7 bases between the germline ends. From germline, CDR1 is MNHEY and CDR2 SMNVEV (reference sequence). The CDR3 here is CASSPLYQETQYF. The CDR3 bases are TGTGCCAGCAGTCCCCTGTACCAAGAGACCCAGTACTTC.